This TCR beta chain was retrieved from a study of shared clonotypes between healthy human individuals. Study-wide points: The donor pool, a small one, limited the genetic and exposure-history diversity represented.

Germline values: CDR1 SGHTA, CDR2 FQGNSA. The CDR3 is 14 residues long. V dropped 5 bases and J dropped 8; count of bases not matched to a gene: 4. Recent vaccinations or acute infections were absent in the healthy HIV-negative adult donors. All participating donors were Caucasian adults from Nashville, Tennessee. Splitting of each subset's genomic DNA was done evenly across several immunoSEQ plates. The assay was immunoSEQ multiplex PCR, and TCRdb's table has in-frame clones only and misses some. The data contain a few hundred thousand clones, around 77% of them seen just once; the ten biggest clones take up 9.5% to 15%. Of note for this clone: Its antigen remains unknown.

Specimen: PBMCs. The clonotype was recovered from a woman between 35 and 50 years old in good health. Some clones in this sample may be carry-over from other donors' samples. The rearrangement joins TRBV7-2 to TRBJ2-2, with 11 bases matching TRBD2. This CDR3 reads CASSIPSGRGELFF. The CDR3 nucleotides read TGTGCCAGCAGCATCCCTAGCGGGAGGGGGGAGCTGTTTTTT.